The rows below give T cell receptor beta chains drawn from one sample of a study of T cell responses to AZD1222 COVID-19 vaccine. The repertoire was sequenced with immunoSEQ multiplex PCR; TCRdb's copy has only in-frame clones and lacks some. The sample consists of fewer than 100,000 clones, about 81% of them appearing once. Source: peripheral blood, taken 28 days after the second AZD1222 dose. These receptors were taken from an adult who received the AZD1222 COVID-19 vaccine. CDR3s include the opening cysteine and the closing phenylalanine or tryptophan. A D gene is named only where the DNA matches it firmly. Some rows have no size entry. The others give once, few or many, or a class for an expanded clone.

V,J,size,D,CDR3,DNA
TRBV2,TRBJ2-7,-,TRBD2,CASSGLAGASYEQYF,TGTGCCAGCAGCGGACTAGCGGGAGCCTCCTACGAGCAGTACTTC
TRBV6-1,TRBJ1-1,-,TRBD1,CASSVFWTGVNTEAFF,TGTGCCAGCAGTGTTTTCTGGACAGGGGTAAACACTGAAGCTTTCTTT
TRBV2,TRBJ1-2,few,TRBD1,CASTGQGVPGGYTF,TGTGCCAGCACCGGACAGGGTGTGCCCGGTGGCTACACCTTC
TRBV7-9,TRBJ1-5,-,-,CASSFGAGQPQHF,TGTGCCAGCAGCTTCGGGGCGGGTCAGCCCCAGCATTTT
TRBV27,TRBJ1-2,-,-,CACRKGGAASNYGYTF,TGTGCCTGCAGAAAGGGTGGGGCCGCGTCTAACTATGGCTACACCTTC
TRBV19,TRBJ2-2,once,TRBD1,CASSILFLGQGDEGTGELFF,TGTGCCAGTAGTATCCTATTCCTAGGACAGGGAGACGAGGGCACCGGGGAGCTGTTTTTT
TRBV5-4,TRBJ2-7,-,TRBD2,CASSLGTSGWDEQYF,TGTGCCAGCAGCTTGGGTACTAGCGGTTGGGACGAGCAGTACTTC
TRBV19,TRBJ2-7,-,-,CASSIAEGYEQYF,TGTGCCAGTAGTATAGCGGAGGGATACGAGCAGTACTTC
TRBV2,TRBJ2-2,-,TRBD2,CASAIAGGPYMGELFF,TGTGCCAGCGCCATAGCGGGAGGGCCTTATATGGGGGAGCTGTTTTTT
TRBV7-3,TRBJ2-5,-,TRBD2,CASSLLPTSGETQYF,TGTGCCAGCAGCCTACTCCCGACTAGCGGAGAGACCCAGTACTTC
TRBV6-5,TRBJ1-1,-,-,CASINQGQGRTFF,TGTGCCAGCATTAACCAGGGGCAGGGGAGAACTTTCTTT
TRBV5-4,TRBJ2-1,-,-,CASTRNNEQFF,TGTGCCAGCACCCGTAACAATGAGCAGTTCTTC
TRBV7-2,TRBJ2-5,-,-,CASLPKASWEQTQYF,TGTGCCAGCCTTCCGAAGGCTAGCTGGGAACAGACCCAGTACTTC
TRBV7-2,TRBJ1-2,-,-,CASSKDRVNYGYTF,TGTGCCAGCAGCAAGGACAGAGTTAACTATGGCTACACCTTC
TRBV6-6,TRBJ1-4,-,-,CASSPGWGMSVANEKLFF,TGTGCCAGCAGTCCTGGGTGGGGGATGAGCGTGGCTAATGAAAAACTGTTTTTT
TRBV7-8,TRBJ2-1,-,TRBD2,CASSLGRGGSYNEQFF,TGTGCCAGCAGCTTAGGGCGGGGGGGCTCCTACAATGAGCAGTTCTTC
TRBV3-1/TRBV3-2,TRBJ1-2,few,-,CASSQGNGYYGYTF,TGTGCCAGCAGCCAAGGAAACGGATATTATGGCTACACCTTC
TRBV7-6,TRBJ1-4,-,-,CASSFSPQGPTNEKLFF,TGTGCCAGCAGCTTCAGTCCCCAGGGTCCAACTAATGAAAAACTGTTTTTT
TRBV12-3/TRBV12-4,TRBJ1-2,-,-,CASSLYKDTF,TGTGCCAGCAGTTTATATAAGGACACCTTC
TRBV28,TRBJ1-2,-,-,CASTQPSTGAYGYTF,TGTGCCAGCACCCAACCCTCGACGGGAGCTTATGGCTACACCTTC
TRBV11-3,TRBJ2-7,-,TRBD2,CASSLDGTSGAYEQYF,TGTGCCAGCAGCTTAGATGGGACTAGCGGGGCCTACGAGCAGTACTTC
TRBV7-9,TRBJ1-1,few,-,CASSLGGSGLEAFF,TGTGCCAGCAGCTTAGGCGGGTCGGGGCTTGAAGCTTTCTTT
TRBV20-1,TRBJ2-3,-,-,CSAKGVDTQYF,TGCAGTGCTAAAGGGGTAGATACGCAGTATTTT
TRBV24-1,TRBJ2-2,-,-,CATSDSGLANTGELFF,TGTGCCACCAGTGATTCGGGACTCGCGAACACCGGGGAGCTGTTTTTT
TRBV28,TRBJ2-7,-,-,CASQSVMYEQYF,TGTGCCAGCCAGTCGGTTATGTACGAGCAGTACTTC
TRBV2,TRBJ2-7,-,TRBD2,CASIRLAGFQEQYF,TGTGCCAGCATTCGACTAGCGGGATTTCAAGAGCAGTACTTC
TRBV29-1,TRBJ1-1,-,-,CSVDTVVAFF,TGCAGCGTTGATACAGTAGTAGCTTTCTTT
TRBV3-1/TRBV3-2,TRBJ1-2,-,TRBD1,CASSYPGQGNGYTF,TGTGCCAGCAGCTACCCCGGACAGGGGAATGGCTACACCTTC
TRBV18,TRBJ2-3,-,TRBD1,CASSPTQGQGSTDTQYF,TGTGCCAGCTCCCCCACACAGGGACAGGGAAGCACAGATACGCAGTATTTT
TRBV14,TRBJ1-1,-,-,CASSQEYRETAEAFF,TGTGCCAGCAGCCAAGAATACAGGGAGACGGCTGAAGCTTTCTTT
TRBV9,TRBJ1-4,-,TRBD1,CASSPSLRQGENEKLFF,TGTGCCAGCAGCCCATCGTTACGACAGGGTGAGAATGAAAAACTGTTTTTT
TRBV4-1,TRBJ1-2,-,-,CASSQEEGIGYGYTF,TGCGCCAGCAGCCAAGAAGAAGGAATTGGCTATGGCTACACCTTC
TRBV3-1/TRBV3-2,TRBJ1-3,-,-,CASSQSGAGNTIYF,TGTGCCAGCAGCCAATCAGGGGCTGGAAACACCATATATTTT
TRBV10-3,TRBJ1-1,-,-,CAISESLQGRAFF,TGTGCCATCAGTGAGTCGTTGCAGGGACGAGCTTTCTTT
TRBV7-9,TRBJ2-7,-,-,CASSLVAVYEQYF,TGTGCCAGCAGCTTAGTAGCGGTCTACGAGCAGTACTTC
TRBV28,TRBJ2-5,-,-,CASSLLQETQYF,TGTGCCAGCAGTTTGCTTCAAGAGACCCAGTACTTC
TRBV3-1/TRBV3-2,TRBJ1-5,-,-,CASSPSGGGYNQPQHF,TGTGCCAGCAGCCCTTCGGGGGGAGGGTATAATCAGCCCCAGCATTTT
TRBV12-5,TRBJ2-1,-,-,CASGWGRSSYNEQFF,TGTGCTAGTGGTTGGGGGCGGAGCTCCTACAATGAGCAGTTCTTC
TRBV4-1,TRBJ1-1,-,-,CASSQVGGTEAFF,TGCGCCAGCAGCCAAGTCGGCGGAACTGAAGCTTTCTTT
TRBV27,TRBJ1-1,-,TRBD1,CASSPPDRRAEAFF,TGTGCCAGCAGCCCACCGGACAGGAGGGCTGAAGCTTTCTTT
TRBV5-1,TRBJ1-2,-,-,CASSLDLPSYYGYTF,TGCGCCAGCAGCTTGGATCTGCCTTCATACTATGGCTACACCTTC
TRBV11-2,TRBJ1-2,-,-,CASSLQANYGYTF,TGTGCCAGCAGCTTACAGGCAAACTATGGCTACACCTTC
TRBV7-2,TRBJ2-7,-,TRBD1,CASSLGGQGAYEQYF,TGTGCCAGCAGCTTAGGGGGACAGGGGGCCTACGAGCAGTACTTC
TRBV14,TRBJ2-7,-,TRBD1,CASSQGPGGEYEQYF,TGTGCCAGCAGCCAAGGTCCAGGGGGCGAATACGAGCAGTACTTC
TRBV11-2,TRBJ1-1,-,-,CASSFFSNTEAFF,TGTGCCAGCAGCTTCTTTTCTAACACTGAAGCTTTCTTT
TRBV3-1/TRBV3-2,TRBJ2-7,once,TRBD1,CASSQAGTGGSEQYF,TGTGCCAGCAGCCAAGCCGGGACAGGGGGCTCCGAGCAGTACTTC
TRBV7-9,TRBJ2-3,-,-,CASSQLTDTQYF,TGTGCCAGCAGCCAACTCACAGATACGCAGTATTTT
TRBV5-1,TRBJ2-7,-,TRBD2,CASSLWGPGLAGPYEQYF,TGCGCCAGCAGCTTGTGGGGACCGGGACTAGCGGGACCCTACGAGCAGTACTTC
TRBV19,TRBJ1-2,few,TRBD1,CASSYDRGRWGYTF,TGTGCCAGTAGCTACGACAGGGGAAGATGGGGCTACACCTTC
TRBV11-2,TRBJ1-4,-,-,CASSFGDSAELFF,TGTGCCAGCAGCTTCGGGGACTCCGCGGAACTGTTTTTT
TRBV19,TRBJ2-7,-,TRBD1,CATISGTGNHEQYF,TGTGCCACCATTTCCGGGACAGGGAACCACGAGCAGTACTTC
TRBV20-1,TRBJ2-5,-,-,CSASGGRRQETQYF,TGCAGTGCTAGTGGGGGCCGCCGCCAAGAGACCCAGTACTTC